This is a list of T cell receptor beta chains from one sample in a study of T-cell memory formation after mild COVID-19. TCRdb analysed the 5' RACE reads with MiXCR anew, one entry per CDR3 protein. The repertoire holds about 430,000 distinct CDR3 sequences, with roughly a quarter as singletons. Sequenced: PBMCs or a T cell subset sorted from them (not recorded which). The source is an adult woman who had mild COVID-19 (a few samples of this study predate the infection). Cell type and time point are not known. Each CDR3 is given with its conserved first and last residue. The order of the fields is clone size, J gene, V gene, D gene, CDR3 DNA, CDR3 protein. The D gene is left open where the match is weak. Clone size, where shown, is once, few, many, or a class for clones that have expanded.

>.|TRBJ2-3|TRBV7-8|.
TGTGCCAGCAGCTTAGAATGGTCCGGAGCACAGCCGACCGACCGTAGCACAGATACGCAGTATTTT
CASSLEWSGAQPTDRSTDTQYF
>few|TRBJ1-2|TRBV6-6|TRBD1
TGTGCCAGCAGTGCACAGAGCGGGACAGGGGTACGAGGCTACACCTTC
CASSAQSGTGVRGYTF
>few|TRBJ2-7|TRBV4-1|TRBD1
TGCGCCAGCAGCCCCCGGGACAGGGGAAATCCCTACGAGCAGTACTTC
CASSPRDRGNPYEQYF
>.|TRBJ2-5|TRBV30|.
TGTGCCTGGAGTCTTTATACGGGGGAAGAGACCCAGTACTTC
CAWSLYTGEETQYF
>.|TRBJ2-7|TRBV3-1|TRBD2
TGTGCCAGCAGCCAAGGGAGCGGGGGCTCCTCCTACGAGCAGTACTTC
CASSQGSGGSSYEQYF
>.|TRBJ2-2|TRBV5-1|.
TGCGCCAGCAGCCCTGGGACACATTCGAACACCGGGGAGCTGTTTTTT
CASSPGTHSNTGELFF
>few|TRBJ2-7|TRBV7-9|.
TGTGCCAGCAGCTTAGCGGTGGGTCATCCAGGCGAGCAGTACTTC
CASSLAVGHPGEQYF
>few|TRBJ2-5|TRBV7-6|TRBD1
TGTGCCAGCAGGGACAGGGATCGGGAGACCCAGTACTTC
CASRDRDRETQYF
>few|TRBJ2-7|TRBV12-3/TRBV12-4|TRBD2
TGTGCCAGCAGTCTCTCCAGAGGACTAGCAGGGAGGGGAGTAACCTACGAGCAGTACTTC
CASSLSRGLAGRGVTYEQYF
>few|TRBJ1-1|TRBV6-5|.
TGTGCCAGCAGAACGGGGCCTAAGGCTGAAGCTTTCTTT
CASRTGPKAEAFF
>.|TRBJ1-1|TRBV27|.
TGTGCCAGCAGTTTCGCCGGGACATTTCGTATGGACACTGAAGCTTTCTTT
CASSFAGTFRMDTEAFF
>few|TRBJ2-7|TRBV12-3/TRBV12-4|.
TGTGCCAGCAGTTTATTCGGGGGAACCTACGAGCAGTACTTC
CASSLFGGTYEQYF
>once|TRBJ1-6|TRBV7-8|TRBD1
TGTGCCAGCAGCAGGACAGGGGACAATTCACCCCTCCACTTT
CASSRTGDNSPLHF
>few|TRBJ2-7|TRBV5-1|.
TGCGCCAGCAGCTTCCGCGGGAACGAGCAGTACTTC
CASSFRGNEQYF
>few|TRBJ1-1|TRBV7-9|.
TGTGCCAGCACCCCGGGCAGGGTGCCTGAAGCTTTCTTT
CASTPGRVPEAFF
>.|TRBJ1-1|TRBV27|.
TGTGCCAGCACCTCCGTGGGGCTCGAAGCTTTCTTT
CASTSVGLEAFF
>few|TRBJ2-7|TRBV5-5|.
TGTGCCAGCAGCTTGATACAGGGCAAGTACGAGCAGTACTTC
CASSLIQGKYEQYF
>.|TRBJ1-2|TRBV24-1|.
.
CATSDFGPGGYTF
>.|TRBJ2-7|TRBV5-4|TRBD2
TGTGCCAGCAGCTTTGACAGCGGGAGGGCCATCGAGCAGTACTTC
CASSFDSGRAIEQYF
>.|TRBJ2-5|TRBV3-1|TRBD2
TGTGCCAGCACCCTACTAGCGGGAGGGGAAGTTGAGGAGACCCAGTACTTC
CASTLLAGGEVEETQYF
>.|TRBJ2-7|TRBV7-9|TRBD1
TGTGCCAGCAGCCCCCGGACAGGTAACTACGAGCAGTACTTC
CASSPRTGNYEQYF
>.|TRBJ2-1|TRBV7-3|.
TGTGCCAGCAGCTTAACATCGGACAATGAGCAGTTCTTC
CASSLTSDNEQFF
>.|TRBJ2-2|TRBV9|.
TGTGCCAGCAGCGTAGGCTTAGCAGCCGGGGAGCTGTTTTTT
CASSVGLAAGELFF
>few|TRBJ1-1|TRBV19|.
TGTGCCACCTCCGGGCTAAAAGGGGTTTACACTGAAGCTTTCTTT
CATSGLKGVYTEAFF
>.|TRBJ2-1|TRBV5-1|TRBD2
TGCGCCAGCAGCTCCGGACTAGCGGGGGTTGAGGGTGAGCAGTTCTTC
CASSSGLAGVEGEQFF
>.|TRBJ1-1|TRBV5-1|.
TGCGCCAGCAGCCCGTGGGGGGGCCTGGACACTGAAGCTTTCTTT
CASSPWGGLDTEAFF
>.|TRBJ1-5|TRBV6-5|.
TGTGCCAGCAGCCGGGTCCGGGGCGGCAATCAGCCCCAGCATTTT
CASSRVRGGNQPQHF
>few|TRBJ2-2|TRBV9|.
TGTGCCAGCAGCGTAGAGGACACCGGGGAGCTGTTTTTT
CASSVEDTGELFF
>.|TRBJ1-5|TRBV19|.
TGTGCCAGTAGTATGTCGGTCGGACCTAGCAATCAGCCCCAGCATTTT
CASSMSVGPSNQPQHF
>.|TRBJ2-1|TRBV30|.
TGTGCCTGGCCTCGGGGGACCATACGGAACAATGAGCAGTTCTTC
CAWPRGTIRNNEQFF
>few|TRBJ1-4|TRBV6-5|.
TGTGCCAGCAGTAATACATGGGGTCTTATTGAAAAACTGTTTTTT
CASSNTWGLIEKLFF
>.|TRBJ1-1|TRBV7-8|TRBD1
TGTGCCAGCAGCACCAGGACAGGGAAGAACACTGAAGCTTTCTTT
CASSTRTGKNTEAFF
>.|TRBJ2-7|TRBV11-3|.
TGTGCCAGCGGAGCGGTCACCGACTCCTACGAGCAGTACTTC
CASGAVTDSYEQYF
>few|TRBJ1-3|TRBV15|.
TGTGCCACCAGCAGAGGAACGGGGTTATCTGGAAACACCATATATTTT
CATSRGTGLSGNTIYF
>few|TRBJ2-3|TRBV4-3|.
TGCGCCAGCAGCCAAGAGTTCCAGTCTAGCACAGATACGCAGTATTTT
CASSQEFQSSTDTQYF
>.|TRBJ1-2|TRBV7-9|.
TGTGCCAGCAGCGGGAACAGGAACGGAAGCTATGGCTACACCTTC
CASSGNRNGSYGYTF
>.|TRBJ2-7|TRBV7-9|TRBD1
TGTGCCAGCAACTGGGGGGACAGGGGAAACAACGAGCAGTACTTC
CASNWGDRGNNEQYF
>.|TRBJ1-2|TRBV12-3/TRBV12-4|.
TGTGCCAGCAGTTCCCCGGCAGGGACTAACTATGGCTACACCTTC
CASSSPAGTNYGYTF
>.|TRBJ2-7|TRBV12-3/TRBV12-4|TRBD2
TGTGCCAGCAGTCTGTCTAGCGGGGGGCCCTACGAGCAGTACTTC
CASSLSSGGPYEQYF
>.|TRBJ1-2|TRBV11-2|.
TGTGCCAGCAGCTTACTCCCCCCCGGGGGCAGTGATGGCTACACCTTC
CASSLLPPGGSDGYTF
>.|TRBJ1-2|TRBV27|.
TGTGCCAGCAGTTACACAGTTAACTATGGCTACACCTTC
CASSYTVNYGYTF
>.|TRBJ2-1|TRBV7-2|TRBD2
TGTGCCAGCAGCTTGACTAGCGGGAGCTCCAATGAGCAGTTCTTC
CASSLTSGSSNEQFF
>.|TRBJ1-1|TRBV5-1|.
TGCGCCAGCAGCGCGGGCTCAGGCACTGAAGCTTTCTTT
CASSAGSGTEAFF
>.|TRBJ2-3|TRBV30|.
TGTGCCTGGAGTGTACTCGGTGGCAGGGCGGGAACAGATACGCAGTATTTT
CAWSVLGGRAGTDTQYF
>few|TRBJ1-1|TRBV7-9|TRBD1
TGTGCCAGCAGCTTGGGGGACAGGCGATACACTGAAGCTTTCTTT
CASSLGDRRYTEAFF
>.|TRBJ2-7|TRBV11-2|.
TGTGCCAGCAGCTTAGATCACCTGCGGCAGTACTTC
CASSLDHLRQYF
>.|TRBJ1-1|TRBV15|.
TGTGCCACCAGCAGAGATGGCGGCGGGATGAACACTGAAGCTTTCTTT
CATSRDGGGMNTEAFF
>.|TRBJ1-1|TRBV7-9|.
TGTGCCAGCAGCTTCCCGTTTAACACTGAAGCTTTCTTT
CASSFPFNTEAFF
>.|TRBJ2-7|TRBV4-1|.
TGCGCCAGCAGCCCCGGCCCTGGGAAGACCTACGAGCAGTACTTC
CASSPGPGKTYEQYF
>.|TRBJ2-1|TRBV9|.
TGTGCCAGCAGCGCTGCTTGGGGTGAGCAGTTCTTC
CASSAAWGEQFF
>.|TRBJ1-2|TRBV9|.
TGTGCCAGCAGCGTAGTACAGGATTATGGCTACACCTTC
CASSVVQDYGYTF
>.|TRBJ2-3|TRBV11-2|TRBD1
TGTGCCACCCATCCCTCAGGGGGCGGAGCAGATACGCAGTATTTT
CATHPSGGGADTQYF
>.|TRBJ1-1|TRBV2|.
TGTGCCAGCCAGATGTCCGGGGCAAACACTGAAGCTTTCTTT
CASQMSGANTEAFF
>few|TRBJ2-7|TRBV29-1|TRBD1
TGCAGCGTTGGACGCGGCGGCATGGGGGCAGGGGGCGAGCAGTACTTC
CSVGRGGMGAGGEQYF
>.|TRBJ2-3|TRBV7-9|TRBD2
TGTGCCAGCAGCTTCAGTTCGCGGGAGGGCCCGTATACGCAGTATTTT
CASSFSSREGPYTQYF
>few|TRBJ2-2|TRBV12-3/TRBV12-4|TRBD1
TGTGCCAGCAGTGGCGACAGGGGGGCGAACACCGGGGAGCTGTTTTTT
CASSGDRGANTGELFF
>many|TRBJ1-1|TRBV5-1|.
TGCGCCAGCAGCTTGGCCGGACAGATGAACACTGAAGCTTTCTTT
CASSLAGQMNTEAFF
>.|TRBJ2-4|TRBV4-1|TRBD1
TGCGCCAGCAGCCACGGGACAGCCCTAGCCAAAAACATTCAGTACTTC
CASSHGTALAKNIQYF
>few|TRBJ2-3|TRBV29-1|TRBD1
TGCAGCGTTTTTGGGACAGGGTACACAGATACGCAGTATTTT
CSVFGTGYTDTQYF